This TCR beta chain appears in the sequencing data of a study of cytomegalovirus exposure and HLA in healthy donors. Broader study findings: In a later analysis, DRB1 alleles had the most associated TCRs; HLA-C alleles the fewest. An analysis done earlier found most TCR beta V segments productive about 87% or about 30% of the time. Follow-up analysis later connected one missense variant in DCLRE1C with trimming of TCR beta V- and J-genes.

This clone was recorded a few times. No antigen is known for it. The study ran its PCR with 60 Vbeta and 13 Jbeta primers. Generated by immunoSEQ multiplex PCR, the TCRdb table keeps only in-frame clones and is missing some. The table records about 150,000 clones, about 8.9% of them present only once. The germline V and J ends were trimmed by 0 bases and 8 bases, with 7 bases remaining between them. CDR1 is SGHDN, CDR2 FVKESK, per germline. The CDR3 has 13 residues. This TCR was recovered from a man aged 50-60 years in good health and CMV-seronegative. Sequenced sample: PBMCs. The gene calls are TRBV14 and TRBJ1-4; D unclear. The CDR3 reads CASSQELEEKLFF. As DNA, the CDR3 is TGTGCCAGCAGCCAAGAATTGGAGGAAAAACTGTTTTTT.